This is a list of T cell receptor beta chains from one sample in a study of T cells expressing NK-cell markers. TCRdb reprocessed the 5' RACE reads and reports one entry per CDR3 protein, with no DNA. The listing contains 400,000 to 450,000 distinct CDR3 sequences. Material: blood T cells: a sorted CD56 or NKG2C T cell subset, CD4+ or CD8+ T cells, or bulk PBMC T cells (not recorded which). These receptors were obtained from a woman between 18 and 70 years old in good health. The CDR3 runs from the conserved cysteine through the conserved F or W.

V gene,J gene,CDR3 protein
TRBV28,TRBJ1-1,CASSFRGGREAFF
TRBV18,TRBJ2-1,CASSPPTVSSYNEQFF
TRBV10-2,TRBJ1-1,CASIGGHPTFEAFF
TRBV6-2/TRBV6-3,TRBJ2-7,CASNPGVSYEQYF
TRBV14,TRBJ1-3,CASSHLTLQSGNTIYF
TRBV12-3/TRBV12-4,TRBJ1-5,CASSPTGGGNQPQHF
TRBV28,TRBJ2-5,CAAGGGIRETQYF
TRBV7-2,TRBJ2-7,CASEQRSGGTYEQYF
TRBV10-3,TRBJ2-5,CAISEGFLRETQYF
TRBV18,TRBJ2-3,CASSTDAGDTQYF
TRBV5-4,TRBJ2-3,CASRSTLLLGTDTQYF
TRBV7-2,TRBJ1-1,CASSLGPVNTEAFF
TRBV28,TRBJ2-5,CASSFRYAEETQYF
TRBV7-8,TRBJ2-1,CASSDGGASGNEQFF
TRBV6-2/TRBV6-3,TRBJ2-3,CASIPRTSGTDTQYF
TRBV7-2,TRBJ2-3,CASSSGPHTDTQYF
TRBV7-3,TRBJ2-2,CASSFNGGELFF
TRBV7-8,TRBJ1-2,CASSQGRSGGYTF
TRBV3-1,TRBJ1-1,CASSQGQGRTEAFF
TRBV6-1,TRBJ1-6,CASSSRQAGYNSPLHF
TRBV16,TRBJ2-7,CASSQSVSKDRGRF
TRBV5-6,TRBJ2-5,CASSRQGQKTQYF
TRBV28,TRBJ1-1,CASTSPRQLNTEAFF
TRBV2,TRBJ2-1,CASSESGPPFYNEQFF
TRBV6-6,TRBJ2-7,CASSYTIYEQYF
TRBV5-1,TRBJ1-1,CASSPPGQGGAEAFF
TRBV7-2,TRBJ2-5,CASSRLALAIQETQYF
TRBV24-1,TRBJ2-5,CATSDSPILAGTTETQYF
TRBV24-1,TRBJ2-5,CATSDPNQETQYF
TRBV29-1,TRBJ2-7,CSVGGGERSSYEQYF
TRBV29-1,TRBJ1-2,CSVEGDNYGYTF
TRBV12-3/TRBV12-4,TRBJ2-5,CASSSSGGPTETQYF
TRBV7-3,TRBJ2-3,CASSYRTWADTQYF
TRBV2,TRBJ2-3,CASSEWQFTDTQYF
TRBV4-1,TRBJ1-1,CASSQDWQLNTEAFF
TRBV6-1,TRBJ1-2,CASSGRQGGYGYTF
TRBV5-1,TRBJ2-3,CASSPPSGGAPDTQYF
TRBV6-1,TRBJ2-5,CASRQGAVGWETQYF
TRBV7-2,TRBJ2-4,CASSLDGRPQYF
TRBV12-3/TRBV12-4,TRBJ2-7,CASSGVASGYEQYF
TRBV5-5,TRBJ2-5,CASSLGFEVGIRETQYF
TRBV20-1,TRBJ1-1,CSAGGGVGAEAFF
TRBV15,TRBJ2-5,CATTLGTQETQYF
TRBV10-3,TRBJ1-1,CAISESTGGAFF
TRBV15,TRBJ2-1,CATRDNSYNEQFF
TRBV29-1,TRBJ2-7,CSVGGVAGAYEQYF
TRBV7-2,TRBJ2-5,CASSLRSAWGETQYF
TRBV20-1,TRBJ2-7,CSARADRTYEQYF
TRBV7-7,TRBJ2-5,CASSPTGAGTQYF
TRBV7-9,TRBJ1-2,CASSWPAVANYGYTF
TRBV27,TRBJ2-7,CASSLTGGRWVYEQYF
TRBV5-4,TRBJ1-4,CASLNSGSGEKLFF
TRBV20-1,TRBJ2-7,CSARAGTEDYEQYF
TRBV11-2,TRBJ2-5,CASSLGTLAGGNQETQYF
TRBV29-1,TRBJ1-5,CSVRGALGQPQHF